Below are 26 T cell receptor beta chains sequenced from a single sample in a study of blood T cell repertoires in COVID-19. TCRdb's copy holds only in-frame clones and misses some; the assay was immunoSEQ multiplex PCR. The profile shows 200,000 to 300,000 clones, around nine tenths of them singletons. The sample comprised peripheral blood. These receptors were taken from an elderly man with acute or convalescent COVID-19.

The gene calls are TRBV13 and TRBJ1-3; D remains ambiguous. The CDR3 has 18 residues. The germline V and J ends were trimmed by 7 bases and 0 bases, with 22 bases remaining between them. Germline CDR1 is PRHDT and CDR2 is FYEKMQ (reference sequence). The CDR3 loop reads CASTQEERRPLSGNTIYF. CDR3 nucleotide sequence: TGTGCCAGCACCCAGGAAGAGCGGAGACCCCTCTCTGGAAACACCATATATTTT.

The chain employs TRBV2 and TRBJ1-1; 7 nucleotides align to TRBD1. The CDR3 runs 15 residues. The germline CDR1 and CDR2 sequences are SNHLY and FYNNEI. The J segment lost 5 bases and the V segment lost 4 bases, leaving 10 bases of the junction unmatched. CDR3 DNA: TGTGCCAGCAGTGCCCCGGGACAGTTAGGTACTGAAGCTTTCTTT. Its translation: CASSAPGQLGTEAFF.

V gene TRBV7-2 combines with J gene TRBJ1-1; TRBD1 might be the D (6 bases). Germline CDR1 reads SGHTA; CDR2 reads FQGNSA. The CDR3 spans 14 residues. The V gene lost 0 bases and the J gene lost 4 bases, with 9 bases spanning the gap. The CDR3 region has the DNA TGTGCCAGCAGCTTAGCCCTAGGGGGCACTGAAGCTTTCTTT. Amino acid sequence: CASSLALGGTEAFF.

Details on this clone: The sample has other DNA sequences that encode this CDR3 too. Here the CDR3 reads CASSPSENTEAFF. The CDR3 DNA sequence: TGTGCCAGCTCACCGAGCGAGAACACTGAAGCTTTCTTT. The V call is TRBV18, the J call TRBJ1-1; D is unclear. V was shortened by 3 bases and J by 1 base, with 6 bases between the two germline ends. CDR3 length: 13 amino acids. Germline CDR1 reads KGHSH; CDR2 reads LQKENI.

This chain uses TRBV5-4 with TRBJ2-1, with D possibly being TRBD1 (5 bases). Trimming removed 4 bases from V and 0 bases from J, with 14 bases in between. The CDR3 runs to 16 residues. Germline V gives CDR1 SGHNT, CDR2 YYREEE (reference sequence). This CDR3 is CASSQTGLSSYNEQFF. CDR3 nucleotides: TGTGCCAGCAGCCAAACAGGTCTAAGCTCCTACAATGAGCAGTTCTTC.

The J gene is TRBJ2-2, the V gene TRBV6-2 or TRBV6-3, with unresolved D. The CDR3 has 17 amino acids. The germline gives CDR1 MNHEY, CDR2 SVGEGT. Trimming stripped 2 bases from V and 2 bases from J, with 15 bases between. The CDR3 DNA reads TGTGCCAGCAGTTACAACGACCGACAACCTAACACCGGGGAGCTGTTTTTT. As protein: CASSYNDRQPNTGELFF.

The chain is built from TRBV7-6 and TRBJ1-4; 9 bases agree with TRBD1. The CDR3 runs to 16 residues. From germline, CDR1 is SGHVS and CDR2 FNYEAQ. V gave up 6 bases and J gave up 7 bases; unmatched junction bases: 12. The CDR3 DNA sequence: TGTGCCAGCAGTCACTCCCCCGGGACAGGGAGTGAAAAACTGTTTTTT. This sequence encodes CASSHSPGTGSEKLFF.

The rearrangement links TRBV19 to TRBJ2-3; 11 bases align to TRBD2. This CDR3 comprises 16 residues. Losses at the gene ends were 5 bases for V and 5 bases for J; bases not matched to a gene: 9. Germline lookup yields CDR1 LNHDA and CDR2 SQIVND (reference sequence). CDR3: CASSALAGGTRDTQYF. CDR3 sequence (DNA): TGTGCCAGTAGTGCTCTAGCGGGAGGAACACGAGATACGCAGTATTTT.

This clone was seen just once. The chain joins TRBV24-1 to TRBJ2-5; D is uncertain. V was shortened by 1 base and J by 5 bases, with 4 bases between the two germline ends. The CDR3 consists of 12 residues. Germline V gene sequence: CDR1 KGHDR, CDR2 SFDVKD. In DNA, the CDR3 is TGTGCCACCAGTGATTTTCGGGAGACCCAGTACTTC. It specifies CATSDFRETQYF.

The V gene is TRBV28, the J gene TRBJ1-5, with 11 nucleotides matching TRBD1. Germline assignment: CDR1 MDHEN and CDR2 SYDVKM. Unmatched junction bases numbered 4, after V lost 7 bases and J lost 5 bases. The CDR3 totals 14 residues. The CDR3, as DNA: TGTGCCAGCACGGGACAGGGGGATTATCAGCCCCAGCATTTT. The encoded protein is CASTGQGDYQPQHF.

The V call is TRBV5-4, the J call TRBJ1-2; D not certain. CDR3 length: 14 residues. V shed 1 base and J shed 5 bases, with 12 bases lying between them. CDR1 is SGHNT, CDR2 YYREEE, per germline (reference sequence). CDR3 sequence reads: CASSLLSVRYGYTF. The CDR3 DNA follows: TGTGCCAGCAGCTTGTTGAGCGTAAGGTATGGCTACACCTTC.

The V gene is TRBV27, the J gene TRBJ2-3; 14 bases are shared with TRBD2. V lost 4 bases to trimming and J lost 5 bases; unmatched junction nucleotides: 8. Germline CDR1 reads MNHEY; CDR2 reads SMNVEV (reference sequence). The CDR3 covers 17 residues. The CDR3 protein is CASSSPGLAGVVDTQYF. CDR3 nucleotides: TGTGCCAGCAGTTCCCCGGGACTAGCGGGAGTGGTAGATACGCAGTATTTT.

The chain employs TRBV5-5 and TRBJ1-1; 7 bases fit TRBD1. This CDR3 is 14 amino acids long. Germline V gene lookup returns CDR1 SGHKS and CDR2 YYEKEE (reference sequence). The trim removed 5 bases at V and 4 bases at J, leaving 8 bases unmatched. The CDR3 sequence: CASRPTGTITEAFF. CDR3 DNA: TGTGCCAGCAGGCCGACAGGGACGATCACTGAAGCTTTCTTT.

The rearrangement joins TRBV18 to TRBJ1-1; D might be TRBD1 (5 bases). The CDR3 length is 15 residues. The V gene lost 1 base and the J gene lost 1 base, with 10 bases spanning the gap. Looked up from germline, CDR1 is KGHSH and CDR2 is LQKENI. The chain's CDR3 is CASSPLGASNTEAFF. The CDR3 nucleotides read TGTGCCAGCTCACCACTTGGGGCTTCGAACACTGAAGCTTTCTTT.

The CDR3 sequence is CASRNTGINTIYF. The DNA of the CDR3 is TGTGCCAGCCGCAACACAGGGATAAACACCATATATTTT. The V and J genes are TRBV7-2 and TRBJ1-3; TRBD1 is a possible D gene (6 bases). V lost 8 bases, J lost 6 bases, and 14 bases lay in between. Germline lookup yields CDR1 SGHTA and CDR2 FQGNSA. This CDR3 is 13 amino acids long. The full variable domain, completed using reference TRBV7-2 and TRBJ1-3, is GAGVSQSPSNKVTEKGKDVELRCDPISGHTALYWYRQSLGQGLEFLIYFQGNSAPDKSGLPSDRFSAERTGGSVSTLTIQRTQQEDSAVYLCASRNTGINTIYFGEGSWLTVV.

The chain employs TRBV6-2 or TRBV6-3 and TRBJ1-4; 9 nucleotides match TRBD1. Germline CDR1 reads MNHEY; CDR2 reads SVGEGT. The CDR3 has 16 amino acids. J was trimmed by 8 bases and V by 2 bases; bases with no gene match: 9. CDR3 amino acids: CASSYRQGQGNEKLFF. The CDR3 DNA follows: TGTGCCAGCAGTTACAGGCAAGGACAGGGGAACGAAAAACTGTTTTTT.

This chain links TRBV4-2 with TRBJ2-7; 11 positions match TRBD2. The germline CDR1 and CDR2 sequences are LGHNA and YNFKEQ. The CDR3 contains 17 residues. V gave up 1 base and J gave up 0 bases; unmatched junction bases: 5. The CDR3 DNA is TGTGCCAGCAGCCAAGTTCTAGCGGGGGGCAGCTCCTACGAGCAGTACTTC. This gives the protein CASSQVLAGGSSYEQYF.

The rearrangement uses TRBV19 and TRBJ2-2; D not resolved. The CDR3 sequence is 13 residues long. Trimming removed 5 bases at V and 3 bases at J, with 7 bases between. Germline V gene sequence: CDR1 LNHDA, CDR2 SQIVND (reference sequence). CDR3 nucleotide sequence: TGTGCCAGTAGTCCCAGATACACCGGGGAGCTGTTTTTT. Its translation is CASSPRYTGELFF.

The chain employs TRBV3-1 (or the pseudogene TRBV3-2) and TRBJ2-7; the D is unclear. V was trimmed by 0 bases and J by 2 bases, leaving 8 bases between them. Germline V lookup: CDR1 LGHDT, CDR2 YNNKEL (reference sequence). The CDR3 is made up of 14 amino acids. The CDR3 region has the DNA TGTGCCAGCAGCCAAGACAGGATCCCCTACGAGCAGTACTTC. As protein: CASSQDRIPYEQYF.

The chain employs TRBV15 and TRBJ1-2, with D unresolved. Looked up from germline, CDR1 is LNHNV and CDR2 is YYDKDF (reference sequence). With 1 base removed from V and 2 bases from J, the gap between germline ends came to 8 bases. The CDR3 is 14 residues long. For the CDR3, the DNA is TGTGCCACCAGCAGAGCACCCAGAAACTATGGCTACACCTTC. Amino acids: CATSRAPRNYGYTF.

The J gene is TRBJ1-1, the V gene TRBV6-1; D unclear. The CDR3 runs to 13 residues. The germline CDR1 and CDR2 sequences are MNHNS and SASEGT. Trimming took off 2 bases at V and 5 bases at J, with 9 bases between the two ends. The CDR3 spells CASSELRGTEAFF. The CDR3 bases are TGTGCCAGCAGTGAACTCAGAGGGACTGAAGCTTTCTTT.

The chain uses TRBV5-3 and TRBJ1-3; TRBD1 matches 7 bases. TRBV5-3 carries the ORF label, with uncertain function. Unmatched junction bases numbered 8, after V lost 3 bases and J lost 5 bases. This CDR3 is 15 amino acids long. CDR3 loop: CARSWDRLDRNTIYF. CDR3 in DNA: TGTGCCAGAAGCTGGGACAGATTGGACCGAAACACCATATATTTT.

The chain recombines TRBV6-2 or TRBV6-3 with TRBJ2-7, with TRBD2 matching over 8 bases. Germline trimming cut 2 bases from V and 4 bases from J; bases unmatched to any gene: 13. Germline V lookup: CDR1 MNHEY, CDR2 SVGEGT. The CDR3 length is 17 residues. For the CDR3, the DNA is TGTGCCAGCAGTTACATTGCGGGAGGTACCCCTTTATACGAGCAGTACTTC. Translation gives CASSYIAGGTPLYEQYF.

The count of this clone is one. Within the sample, other DNA sequences also encode this same CDR3. This rearrangement joins TRBV9 to TRBJ2-7; tentative D call: TRBD2 (6 bases). V lost 2 bases to trimming and J lost 1 base, with 13 bases between them. The CDR3 runs to 15 residues. Germline values: CDR1 SGDLS, CDR2 YYNGEE. CDR3 sequence: CASSVSGGDSYEQYF. In nucleotides, the CDR3 is TGTGCCAGCAGCGTGTCAGGAGGGGATTCCTACGAGCAGTACTTC.

CDR3 DNA sequence: TGTGCCAGCCAGATTGGACAGGGGGCTGGGGGCTACACCTTC. Translated, it gives CASQIGQGAGGYTF. This chain joins TRBV28 and TRBJ1-2; 11 nucleotides line up with TRBD1. The V segment lost 8 bases and the J segment 8 bases; nucleotides outside the gene matches: 10. CDR3 size: 14 residues. Germline CDR1 and CDR2: MDHEN and SYDVKM.

This clone is a singleton in its sample. V is TRBV27 and J is TRBJ2-6; 12 bases line up with TRBD2. After removal of 6 bases from V and 0 bases from J, the junction contained 6 bases not matched to a gene. Germline CDR1 and CDR2: MNHEY and SMNVEV (reference sequence). CDR3 length equals 18 residues. CDR3 amino acids: CASSEGLAGRSGANVLTF. CDR3 DNA: TGTGCCAGCAGCGAGGGACTAGCGGGCCGCTCTGGGGCCAACGTCCTGACTTTC.